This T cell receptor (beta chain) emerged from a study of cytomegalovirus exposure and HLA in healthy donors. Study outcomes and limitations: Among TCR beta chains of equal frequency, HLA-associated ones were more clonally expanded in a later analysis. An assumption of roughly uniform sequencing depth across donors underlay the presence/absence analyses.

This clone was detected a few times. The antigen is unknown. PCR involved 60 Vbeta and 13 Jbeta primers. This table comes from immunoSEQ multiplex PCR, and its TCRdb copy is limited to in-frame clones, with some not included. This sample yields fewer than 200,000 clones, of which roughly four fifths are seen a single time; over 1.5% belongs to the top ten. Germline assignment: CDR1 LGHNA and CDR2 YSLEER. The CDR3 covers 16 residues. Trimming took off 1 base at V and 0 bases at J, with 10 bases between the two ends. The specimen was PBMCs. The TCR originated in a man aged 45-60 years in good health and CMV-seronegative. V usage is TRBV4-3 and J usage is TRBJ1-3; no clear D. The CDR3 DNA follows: TGCGCCAGCAGCCAAGTTTTGCGTCCCTCTGGAAACACCATATATTTT. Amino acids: CASSQVLRPSGNTIYF.